This record concerns one TCR beta chain sequence. This sample is part of a study of T cells in Graves' hyperthyroidism and ophthalmopathy. Deletions cut 2 bases from V and 5 bases from J, with 4 bases between. The CDR3 totals 11 residues. Germline lookup yields CDR1 MNHNS and CDR2 SASEGT. Amplified TCR beta CDR3 regions came from RNA transcripts. Using the HTBI primer set, a first-round RT-PCR was run on the TCR CDR3. TCRdb itself ran the multiplex PCR reads through MiXCR, one entry per CDR3 protein. Of roughly 550,000 distinct CDR3 sequences in the sample, 15% to 20% were seen once. The chain links TRBV6-1 to TRBJ2-7; no firm D call. Sequenced material: blood. The receptor was derived from a woman in her thirties with Graves' ophthalmopathy. CDR3 DNA: TGTGCCAGCAGTGAAAAGGACGAGCAGTACTTC. Protein: CASSEKDEQYF.